The present T cell receptor beta chain was sequenced within a study of CD8 T cells in ankylosing spondylitis. Quantitative barcoded 5'-RACE was used to prepare TCR beta libraries. TCRdb called the 5' RACE reads again in MiXCR, with one record for every CDR3 protein. The table has about 130,000 distinct CDR3 sequences, around 9.3% seen once. For this clonotype: Its antigen is undetermined.

This CDR3 has 18 residues. The V and J ends lost 0 bases and 4 bases respectively, with 19 bases between them. Germline lookup yields CDR1 MNHEY and CDR2 SVGEGT. Study-wide findings and caveats: Significant enrichment of disease-linked clones was reported in matched ankylosing spondylitis synovial fluid. Relatively rare in peripheral blood, disease-linked clones were also CD8+. Ankylosing spondylitis blood appeared to be characterized by a TCR beta motif of several highly homologous variants.

This TCR derives from a male donor with ankylosing spondylitis or in good health (not recorded which). The chain is built from TRBV6-2 or TRBV6-3 and TRBJ2-1; D may be TRBD2 (6 bases). Sequenced input: blood, either unsorted or a sorted T cell fraction (not recorded which). CDR3 loop: CASSYSTADYLIYNEQFF. The CDR3 DNA sequence: TGTGCCAGCAGTTACTCGACAGCGGACTACCTGATTTACAATGAGCAGTTCTTC.